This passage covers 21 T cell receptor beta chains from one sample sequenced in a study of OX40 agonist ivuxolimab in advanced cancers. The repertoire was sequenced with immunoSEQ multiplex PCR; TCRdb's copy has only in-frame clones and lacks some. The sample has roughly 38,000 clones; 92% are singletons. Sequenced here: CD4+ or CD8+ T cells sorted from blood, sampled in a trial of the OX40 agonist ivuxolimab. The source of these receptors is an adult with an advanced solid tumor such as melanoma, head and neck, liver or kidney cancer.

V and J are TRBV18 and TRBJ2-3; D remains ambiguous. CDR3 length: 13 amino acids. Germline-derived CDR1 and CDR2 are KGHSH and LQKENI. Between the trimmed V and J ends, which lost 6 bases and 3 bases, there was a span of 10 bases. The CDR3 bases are TGTGCCAGCTCCCCGCTATCTACAGATACGCAGTATTTT. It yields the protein CASSPLSTDTQYF.

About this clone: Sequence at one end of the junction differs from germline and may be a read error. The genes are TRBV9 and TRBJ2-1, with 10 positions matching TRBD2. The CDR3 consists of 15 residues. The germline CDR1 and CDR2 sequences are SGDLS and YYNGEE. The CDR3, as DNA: TGTGCCAGCAGCCCGAGCGGGAGGGCCTTTAATGAGCAGCTCTTC. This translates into CASSPSGRAFNEQLF.

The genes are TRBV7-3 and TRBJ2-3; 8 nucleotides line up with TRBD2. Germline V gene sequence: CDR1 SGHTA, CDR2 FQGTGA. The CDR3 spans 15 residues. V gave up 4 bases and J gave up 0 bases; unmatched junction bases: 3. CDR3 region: CASSSTGGSTDTQYF. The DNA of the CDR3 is TGTGCCAGCAGCTCTACGGGAGGGAGCACAGATACGCAGTATTTT.

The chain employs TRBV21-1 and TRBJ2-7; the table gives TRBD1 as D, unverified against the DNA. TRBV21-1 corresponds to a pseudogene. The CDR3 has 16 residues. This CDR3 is CASSKTGILVSYEQYF. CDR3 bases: TGTGCCAGCAGCAAAACAGGGATTTTAGTGTCCTACGAGCAGTACTTC.

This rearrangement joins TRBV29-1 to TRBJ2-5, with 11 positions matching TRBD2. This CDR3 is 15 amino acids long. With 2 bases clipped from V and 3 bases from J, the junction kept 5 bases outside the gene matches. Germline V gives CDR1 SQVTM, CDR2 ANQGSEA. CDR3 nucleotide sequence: TGCAGCGTTGAACCCCTACTAGCGGGGGAAGAGACCCAGTACTTC. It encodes CSVEPLLAGEETQYF. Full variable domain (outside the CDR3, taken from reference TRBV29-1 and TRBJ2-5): SAVISQKPSRDICQRGTSLTIQCQVDSQVTMMFWYRQQPGQSLTLIATANQGSEATYESGFVIDKFPISRPNLTFSTLTVSNMSPEDSSIYLCSVEPLLAGEETQYFGPGTRLLVL.

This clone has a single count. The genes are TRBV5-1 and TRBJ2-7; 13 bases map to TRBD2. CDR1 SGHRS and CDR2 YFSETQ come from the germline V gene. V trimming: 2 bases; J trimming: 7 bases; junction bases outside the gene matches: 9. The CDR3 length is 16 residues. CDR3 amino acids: CASSFYELAGGEEQYF. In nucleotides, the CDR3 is TGCGCCAGCAGCTTTTACGAACTAGCGGGAGGGGAGGAGCAGTACTTC.

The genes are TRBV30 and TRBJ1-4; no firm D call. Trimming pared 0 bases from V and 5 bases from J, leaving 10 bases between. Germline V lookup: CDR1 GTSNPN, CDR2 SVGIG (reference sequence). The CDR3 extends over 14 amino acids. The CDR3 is CAWSVKAVNEKLFF. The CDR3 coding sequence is TGTGCCTGGAGTGTAAAGGCAGTAAATGAAAAACTGTTTTTT. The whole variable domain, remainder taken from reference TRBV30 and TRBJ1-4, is SQTIHQWPATLVQPVGSPLSLECTVEGTSNPNLYWYRQAAGRGLQLLFYSVGIGQISSEVPQNLSASRPQDRQFILSSKKLLLSDSGFYLCAWSVKAVNEKLFFGSGTQLSVL.

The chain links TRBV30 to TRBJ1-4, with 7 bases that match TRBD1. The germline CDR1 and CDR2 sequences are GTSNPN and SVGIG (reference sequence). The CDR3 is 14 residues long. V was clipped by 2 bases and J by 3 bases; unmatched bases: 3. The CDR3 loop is CAWSTGTANEKLFF. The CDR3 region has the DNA TGTGCCTGGAGTACCGGGACAGCTAATGAAAAACTGTTTTTT.

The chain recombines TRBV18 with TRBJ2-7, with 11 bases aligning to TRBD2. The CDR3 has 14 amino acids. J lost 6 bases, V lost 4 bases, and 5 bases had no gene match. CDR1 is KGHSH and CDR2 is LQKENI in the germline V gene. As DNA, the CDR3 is TGTGCCAGCTCACTAGCGGGAGGGTCGAGCGAGCAGTACTTC. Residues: CASSLAGGSSEQYF.

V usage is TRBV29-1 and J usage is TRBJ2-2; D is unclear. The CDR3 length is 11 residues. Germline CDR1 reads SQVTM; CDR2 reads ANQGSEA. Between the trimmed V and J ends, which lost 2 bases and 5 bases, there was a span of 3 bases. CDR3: CSVENTGELFF. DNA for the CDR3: TGCAGCGTTGAAAATACCGGGGAGCTGTTTTTT.

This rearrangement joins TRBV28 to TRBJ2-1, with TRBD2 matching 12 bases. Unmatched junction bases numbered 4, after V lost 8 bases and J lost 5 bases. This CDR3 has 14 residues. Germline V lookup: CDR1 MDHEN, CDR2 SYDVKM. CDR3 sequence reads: CASLTSGRDNEQFF. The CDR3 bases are TGTGCCAGCCTGACTAGCGGGAGAGACAATGAGCAGTTCTTC.

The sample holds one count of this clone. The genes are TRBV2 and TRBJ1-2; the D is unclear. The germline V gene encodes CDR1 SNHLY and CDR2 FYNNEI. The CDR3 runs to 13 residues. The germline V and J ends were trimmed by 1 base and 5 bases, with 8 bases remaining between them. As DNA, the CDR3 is TGTGCCAGCAGTGAAGGGCCAGGATATGGCTACACCTTC. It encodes CASSEGPGYGYTF.

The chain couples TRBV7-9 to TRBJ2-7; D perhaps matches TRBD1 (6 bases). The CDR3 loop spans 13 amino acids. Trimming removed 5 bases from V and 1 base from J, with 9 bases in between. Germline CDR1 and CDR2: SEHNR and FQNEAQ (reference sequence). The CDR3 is CASSPGQSYEQYF. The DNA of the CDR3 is TGTGCCAGCAGCCCTGGACAGTCCTACGAGCAGTACTTC.

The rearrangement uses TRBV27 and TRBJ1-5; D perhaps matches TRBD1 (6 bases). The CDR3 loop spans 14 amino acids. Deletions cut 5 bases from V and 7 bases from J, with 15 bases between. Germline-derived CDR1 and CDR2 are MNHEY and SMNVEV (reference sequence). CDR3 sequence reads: CASSIQGIGQPQHF. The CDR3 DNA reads TGTGCCAGCAGTATACAGGGAATCGGCCAGCCCCAGCATTTT.

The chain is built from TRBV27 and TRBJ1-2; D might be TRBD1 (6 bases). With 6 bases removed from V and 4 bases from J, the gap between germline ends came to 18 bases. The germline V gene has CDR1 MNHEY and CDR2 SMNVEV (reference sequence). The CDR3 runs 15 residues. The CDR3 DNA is TGTGCCAGCAGCCCAGGGGCCCCCCCCTCCTATGGCTACACCTTC. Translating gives CASSPGAPPSYGYTF.

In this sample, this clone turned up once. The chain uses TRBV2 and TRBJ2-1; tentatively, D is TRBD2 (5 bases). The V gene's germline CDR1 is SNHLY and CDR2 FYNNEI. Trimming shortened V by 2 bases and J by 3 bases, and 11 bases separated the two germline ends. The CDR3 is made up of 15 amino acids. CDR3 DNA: TGTGCCAGCAGTGAAACTAGACCGGGCTACAATGAGCAGTTCTTC. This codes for CASSETRPGYNEQFF.

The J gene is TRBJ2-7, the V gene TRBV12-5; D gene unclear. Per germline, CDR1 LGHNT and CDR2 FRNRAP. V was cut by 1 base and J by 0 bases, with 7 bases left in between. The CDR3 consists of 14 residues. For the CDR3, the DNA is TGTGCTAGTGGTTTGGAGGACCACTCCTACGAGCAGTACTTC. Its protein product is CASGLEDHSYEQYF.

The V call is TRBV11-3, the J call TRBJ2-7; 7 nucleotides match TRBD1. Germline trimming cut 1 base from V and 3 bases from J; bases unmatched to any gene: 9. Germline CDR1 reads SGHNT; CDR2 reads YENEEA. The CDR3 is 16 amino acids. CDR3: CASSLARTGNDYEQYF. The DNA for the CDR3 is TGTGCCAGCAGCTTAGCTCGGACAGGTAATGACTACGAGCAGTACTTC.

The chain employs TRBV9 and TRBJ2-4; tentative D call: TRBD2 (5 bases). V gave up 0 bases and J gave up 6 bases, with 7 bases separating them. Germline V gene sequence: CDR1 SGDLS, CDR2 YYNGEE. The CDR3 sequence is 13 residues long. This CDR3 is CASSVAAGNIQYF. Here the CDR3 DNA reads TGTGCCAGCAGCGTAGCCGCGGGAAACATTCAGTACTTC.

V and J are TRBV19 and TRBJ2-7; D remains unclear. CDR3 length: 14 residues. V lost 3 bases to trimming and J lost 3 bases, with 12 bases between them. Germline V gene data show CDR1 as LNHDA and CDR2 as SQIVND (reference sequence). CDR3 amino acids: CASSISGSGYEQYF. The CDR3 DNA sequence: TGTGCCAGTAGTATCTCCGGGTCGGGCTACGAGCAGTACTTC.

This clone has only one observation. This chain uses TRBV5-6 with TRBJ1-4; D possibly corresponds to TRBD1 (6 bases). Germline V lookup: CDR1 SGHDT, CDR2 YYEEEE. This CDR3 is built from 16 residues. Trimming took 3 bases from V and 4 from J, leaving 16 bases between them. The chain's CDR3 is CASSSFSGTLNEKLFF. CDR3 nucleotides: TGTGCCAGCAGCTCTTTTTCCGGGACACTTAATGAAAAACTGTTTTTT.